This entry describes one T cell receptor beta chain. The antigen is undetermined. This specimen comes from a study of T cells in localized non-small cell lung cancer. Study observations and caveats: Measurement of T cell clonality placed uninvolved adjacent lung highest, above the level in tumor. Median around 62 top-100 tumor clones were shared with paired adjacent lung. Tumor samples were not multi-region, leaving intratumor heterogeneity unexcluded.

Trimming stripped 0 bases from V and 3 bases from J, with 8 bases between. From germline, CDR1 is SEHNR and CDR2 FQNEAQ (reference sequence). The length of the CDR3 is 15 residues. TCRdb keeps only in-frame clones here, not all; method: immunoSEQ multiplex PCR. In the table there are about 70,000 clones, roughly 90% of which are singletons. The input for sequencing was peripheral blood, taken before any cancer treatment. J is TRBJ1-4 and V is TRBV7-9, with D possibly being TRBD1 (5 bases). The TCR comes from a male donor at least 60 years old with stage III squamous cell lung carcinoma. Here the CDR3 reads CASSLAGGANEKLFF. CDR3 DNA sequence: TGTGCCAGCAGCTTAGCGGGGGGTGCTAATGAAAAACTGTTTTTT.